This TCR beta chain is drawn from a study of cytomegalovirus exposure and HLA in healthy donors (dated by TCRdb to 2015 to 2018). For the wider study: An earlier analysis of some 550 of the donors reported about 290 Gb of sequence data and roughly 100 million unique TCR beta sequences from 150 million to 200 million T cells. An early release covering around 630 HLA-typed donors comprised roughly 300 gigabases of sequencing data and 85 million or so unique TCR sequences. Among the roughly 410 genotyped donors, around 81% belonged to the genetic ancestry cluster associated with self-reported Caucasian donors. The aim of the study was to test whether cataloging public T cell receptors could identify signatures of past pathogen exposure. The T cell repertoires of 700 or so subjects were profiled by immunosequencing and related to cytomegalovirus serostatus. In addition to the first cohort of 666 subjects, a separate validation cohort of over 90 different subjects was used. High-throughput TCR immunosequencing, statistical association of individual TCRs with disease status, and machine learning were combined to predict cytomegalovirus infection status. A later analysis re-examined previously published TCR beta repertoires from more than 650 donors and added high-resolution HLA genotyping to investigate patterns of TCR occurrence. The later analysis used no new phenotypic data to find candidate immune exposures, relying instead on TCR beta sequences and their occurrence across donors. An earlier analysis of some 500 of the donors applied high-throughput TCR beta sequencing to assess whether each TCR beta V gene segment acted as functional or pseudogenic. Donor age, sex, ethnicity and CMV serostatus were collected together with the repertoire data. Genome-wide SNP genotypes for about 65% of the 666 donors were used in a later genetic analysis, which treated that subset as a discovery cohort. Every discovery cohort repertoire had been produced on one sequencing platform. Both class I and class II loci were covered by HLA typing, at four-digit resolution. The number of donors typed differed by locus, with roughly 629-640 for A, B, C, DRB1 and DQB1, roughly 520 for DQA1, 600 to 610 for DPA1, and about 450 for DPB1. Roughly 5 DR-DQ haplotypes were handled as single units for association and clustering, since linkage in the cohort was strong. On average, 235,054 unique TCR beta nucleotide sequences were sequenced per donor among 350 to 400 genotyped donors of the cohort, with roughly 19% of those sequences being non-productive. Summary of the overall study and its limitations: The authors suggested that the approach could potentially be generalized to other disease states and immunological phenotypes. According to a later genetic analysis, donors in an Asian-associated ancestry cluster had fewer N-insertions in productive TCRs than the approximately 690-donor mean. The classifier was reported to diagnose cytomegalovirus status with high specificity and sensitivity in both the original cohort and the validation cohort. Correlated functional status among segregating V segments might reflect linkage disequilibrium, but an unknown experimental factor could not be ruled out. A later analysis found that most CMV-associated TCR beta chains appeared HLA-restricted, with HLA associations seemingly driven largely by CMV exposure. For the cohort, immune exposure information was limited to CMV serostatus. According to a later analysis, parvovirus B19, influenza, CMV and Epstein-Barr virus appeared linked to several top co-occurrence clusters. In a later analysis, the rate of TCR association differed among HLA loci, with DRB1 alleles having the most associated TCRs and HLA-C alleles having the fewest. When HLA alleles, especially DR and DQ, strongly co-occurred, attributing TCR associations to individual alleles was difficult. A cluster of highly shared sequence variants was judged likely to be a technical artifact of the sequencing pipeline. Only TCR beta chains were sequenced in this cohort, and the absence of alpha or paired-chain data limited detectable features. Because counts were too low, 15 to 20 rarely observed V segments, including chromosome 9 orphons, were left out of the earlier analysis of a few hundred of the donors. In a later genetic analysis, a missense DCLRE1C variant was associated with V-gene and J-gene trimming of TCR beta chains, and the association was replicated in an independent cohort. In vitro tests confirmed that a few of the cytomegalovirus-associated TCR beta chains recognize cytomegalovirus antigens. The presence/absence analyses assumed that sequencing depth was roughly uniform across donors, and that assumption may not be true. An earlier analysis of several hundred of the donors showed that most TCR beta V segments appeared in productive rearrangements either about 90% or about 30% of the time, which broadly matched IMGT annotations. The study listed 164 TCR beta chains as associated with cytomegalovirus. A later analysis found that HLA-associated TCR beta chains were more clonally expanded and had lower generation probabilities than equally common non-associated chains. A further reported finding was that TCR beta sequences accurately predicted the HLA-A and HLA-B alleles for most subjects in the first cohort. A later analysis associated about 17,000 TCR beta sequences with specific HLA alleles at a false discovery rate of 0.05. Because HLA typing was unavailable for some donors at each locus, only the typed subset was used in association tests. Most TCR sequences were seen in very few donors, while some public TCRs were found in many individuals.

The library was produced with the immunoSEQ multiplex PCR assay. The multiplex PCR relied on a mix of 60 forward primers for TCR Vbeta segments and 13 reverse primers for TCR Jbeta segments. The CDR3 region of rearranged TCR beta genes was amplified from genomic DNA with a multiplex PCR assay. The amplified TCR beta libraries were sequenced on the Illumina HiSeq System as 87-base-pair reads. Processing in the source paper ran as follows. A later analysis tallied roughly 80 million unique TCR beta chains across the approximately 670 repertoires, and some 10 million of those chains were shared by two or more donors. To remove PCR and sequencing errors, raw reads were error-corrected and collapsed into unique sequences using a nearest-neighbor algorithm that merged closely related sequences. CDR3 sequences were aligned to IMGT reference sequences to assign V, D and J gene segments. For a sequence to be retained, a match of at least six nucleotides was required to both a V gene segment and a J gene segment. A rearrangement counted as productive if the CDR3 had no stop codons and remained in frame with V and J, and every other rearrangement counted as non-productive. Following IMGT convention, CDR3 was defined as the stretch from the second conserved V-encoded cysteine to the conserved J-encoded phenylalanine. Sequences without an unambiguous match to a single V gene segment were excluded from the earlier analysis of a few hundred of the donors. In an earlier analysis of a few hundred of the donors, a V segment was called functional when productive rearrangements were above 56.7%, and segregating when the standard deviation between donors exceeded 5%. A statistical classification framework was developed to diagnose cytomegalovirus status using the catalog of TCR beta chain sequences. In a later analysis, V and J genes were assigned by comparing TCR nucleotide sequences against IMGT/GENE-DB human TR gene sequences. A later analysis assigned CDR3 sequences and most-parsimonious VDJ recombination scenarios with the TCRdist pipeline. A later analysis defined each TCR beta chain by its CDR3 amino acid sequence plus V-gene family, and excluded reads lacking a unique V-gene family. As a way to deal with suspected cross-contamination and a sequencing artifact, a later analysis dropped under 600 nucleotide sequences that were highly shared and had low generation probability. In a later analysis, a clonal expansion index was calculated for each public chain from normalized within-repertoire ranks of inferred template counts. A later analysis computed generation probabilities with a VDJ recombination model fitted to out-of-frame rearrangements, and checked the results against IGoR. In a later analysis, hypergeometric tests were used to score TCR-TCR, TCR-HLA and TCR-CMV co-occurrence, with a repertoire-size bias correction applied to TCR pairs. In a later analysis, false discovery rates were estimated by permuting HLA or CMV assignments 20 times. In a later analysis, co-occurring TCRs were grouped with DBSCAN, and TCRdist sequence similarity was added when clustering was performed within HLA-allele-positive subsets. For co-occurrence clustering, repertoires with fewer than 30,000 or more than 120,000 public chains were excluded, along with 5 or 6 repertoires with anomalous nucleotide sharing. TCRdb's version of the immuneACCESS table is confined to in-frame rearrangements and falls short of the full clone set. An unresolved V gene accounts for under half of the shortfall where checked; the remainder is of unknown origin. V and J calls and clone size follow that table, whereas D and trimming were derived from the DNA. Within this sample are 190,000 or so clones, with about 79% of them counted one time only. The ten largest clones capture roughly 0.097% of the sample.

With regard to this clone: This clone's antigen is unknown. No much larger clone is present one base from it, and per-base qualities are unavailable.

In total, roughly 670 healthy bone marrow donors made up the cohort. Cohort members were all nominally healthy when sampled, although unrecorded immune exposures were likely present. The donor tested CMV seronegative, placing the donor among the roughly 350 seronegative members of the cohort. Each donor provided a peripheral blood sample, and peripheral blood mononuclear cells were used for TCR beta sequencing. Genomic DNA was extracted from the blood cell samples with the Qiagen DNeasy Blood Extraction Kit. The receptor was isolated from a boy aged 2 to 9 in good health and CMV-seronegative. The specimen was PBMCs.

This receptor carries the CDR3 CSAGQLNIQYF. The nucleotide sequence reads as follows: TGCAGTGCAGGACAGTTAAACATTCAGTACTTC. Recombination joined TRBV20-1 with TRBJ2-4; the D gene is possibly TRBD1, with 6 bases matching. V and J are truncated by 6 bases and 6 bases respectively, leaving an intervening sequence of 9 bases. Sequences DFQATT (CDR1) and SNEGSKA (CDR2) are obtained from the germline V gene (reference sequence). From cysteine to phenylalanine, the CDR3 is 11 amino acids long. Only the CDR3 DNA stays, 33 bases, in frame from base 1.